The 19 T cell receptor beta chains below come from one sample, sequenced in a study of T cells in tumors after PD-1 blockade. Assay used: immunoSEQ multiplex PCR; TCRdb lists only in-frame clones, some missing. The top ten hold 13% of the sample, which has approximately 59,000 clones, over 75% seen once. The starting material was PBMCs, obtained before anti-PD-1 treatment. The receptors derive from a human donor with basal cell carcinoma.

The genes are TRBV19 and TRBJ1-1; maybe TRBD1 (6 bases). V was pared by 8 bases and J by 4 bases, with 29 bases between. The CDR3 is 18 amino acids. CDR1 LNHDA and CDR2 SQIVND come from the germline V gene (reference sequence). Here the CDR3 DNA reads TGTGCCAGTCGTCATCTCGGGGGAGGGGGGGGCGAGTTCACTGAAGCTTTCTTT. Translated: CASRHLGGGGGEFTEAFF.

By its share, this clone is hyperexpanded. The chain joins TRBV25-1 to TRBJ2-7, with TRBD2 as a possible D gene (5 bases). Germline CDR1 MGHDK, CDR2 SYGVNS. This CDR3 spans 13 amino acids. The V end was cut by 1 base, the J end by 5 bases, with 9 bases between. The CDR3 sequence is CASSELSSDEQYF. Written as DNA, the CDR3 is TGTGCCAGCAGTGAATTAAGTAGCGACGAGCAGTACTTC.

The chain links TRBV7-3 to TRBJ2-1; D is unclear. The CDR3 contains 13 residues. Trimming stripped 5 bases from V and 6 bases from J, with 11 bases between. CDR1 SGHTA and CDR2 FQGTGA come from the germline V gene. The chain's CDR3 is CASSPDVSNEQFF. CDR3 coding DNA: TGTGCCAGCAGCCCAGACGTATCCAATGAGCAGTTCTTC.

V gene TRBV25-1 combines with J gene TRBJ1-6; D is ambiguous. Between the trimmed V and J ends, which lost 10 bases and 8 bases, there was a span of 12 bases. The length of the CDR3 is 12 residues. Germline lookup yields CDR1 MGHDK and CDR2 SYGVNS. In DNA form, the CDR3 reads TGTGCCACGAGGTTGGGCGATTCACCCCTCCACTTT. Its translation: CATRLGDSPLHF. Looking up the rest from reference TRBV25-1 and TRBJ1-6 gives the full variable domain: EADIYQTPRYLVIGTGKKITLECSQTMGHDKMYWYQQDPGMELHLIHYSYGVNSTEKGDLSSESTVSRIRTEHFPLTLESARPSHTSQYLCATRLGDSPLHFGNGTRLTVT.

The gene calls are TRBV5-4 and TRBJ1-1, with D tentatively TRBD1 (5 bases). Germline CDR1 is SGHNT and CDR2 is YYREEE (reference sequence). CDR3 size: 14 residues. Trimming took off 3 bases at V and 6 bases at J, with 15 bases between the two ends. CDR3 DNA sequence: TGTGCCAGCAGCTCCCGGGACGGCAATCCTGAAGCTTTCTTT. Residues: CASSSRDGNPEAFF.

This clone occurred a few times. CDR3 sequence (DNA): TGTGCCAGCAGCTTGTCAGGGTGGCAGACCCAGTACTTC. Translated: CASSLSGWQTQYF. V and J are TRBV5-6 and TRBJ2-5, with D maybe TRBD1 (5 bases). The V and J ends lost 1 base and 6 bases respectively, with 10 bases between them. Germline loops: CDR1 SGHDT, CDR2 YYEEEE. The CDR3 runs 13 residues.

V is TRBV27 and J is TRBJ2-2; 11 nucleotides match TRBD1. The germline CDR1 and CDR2 sequences are MNHEY and SMNVEV (reference sequence). The CDR3 spans 15 residues. V trimming: 4 bases; J trimming: 7 bases; junction bases outside the gene matches: 5. CDR3 loop: CASSSGQGAVGELFF. In nucleotides, the CDR3 is TGTGCCAGCAGTTCCGGACAGGGGGCCGTCGGGGAGCTGTTTTTT.

The rearrangement uses TRBV7-3 and TRBJ2-7; D ambiguous. The CDR3 runs 13 residues. V was cut by 1 base and J by 6 bases, with 10 bases left in between. Germline CDR1 and CDR2: SGHTA and FQGTGA. The CDR3 nucleotides are TGTGCCAGCAGCTTAATTCAAGGCAGCGAGCAGTACTTC. Its protein is CASSLIQGSEQYF.

This clone showed up many times. The chain combines TRBV3-1 (or the pseudogene TRBV3-2) with TRBJ2-2; no clear D. Trimming cost V 4 bases and J 4 bases, with 10 bases left between them. CDR3 size: 14 residues. CDR1 and CDR2 (germline): LGHDT, YNNKEL (reference sequence). The CDR3 here is CASSLSPGTGELFF. CDR3 in DNA: TGTGCCAGCAGCCTCTCCCCTGGCACCGGGGAGCTGTTTTTT.

This chain joins TRBV7-6 and TRBJ2-5, with D hard to call. The CDR3 covers 13 residues. Germline CDR1 and CDR2: SGHVS and FNYEAQ. Trimming took 1 base from V and 2 from J, leaving 5 bases between them. DNA for the CDR3: TGTGCCAGCAGCTTAGTAGTACAAGAGACCCAGTACTTC. It encodes CASSLVVQETQYF.

This chain links TRBV5-6 with TRBJ1-1; D not resolved. The CDR3 covers 16 residues. Germline CDR1 and CDR2: SGHDT and YYEEEE. Trimming removed 5 bases at V and 5 bases at J, with 22 bases between. The CDR3 spells CASSLAMAGRRTEAFF. The DNA for the CDR3 is TGTGCCAGCAGTCTAGCCATGGCTGGGCGGAGGACTGAAGCTTTCTTT.

This chain links TRBV5-1 with TRBJ2-7; 9 positions agree with TRBD1. Germline CDR1 is SGHRS and CDR2 is YFSETQ. Trimming took 4 bases from V and 5 from J; bases not matched to a gene: 10. CDR3 length equals 15 residues. The CDR3 loop is CASSGGTGIPHEQYF. CDR3 nucleotides: TGCGCCAGCAGCGGAGGGACAGGGATCCCCCACGAGCAGTACTTC.

The chain is built from TRBV7-9 and TRBJ2-6, with D perhaps matching TRBD2 (5 bases). The CDR3 runs to 17 residues. Per germline, CDR1 SEHNR and CDR2 FQNEAQ (reference sequence). V was shortened by 6 bases and J by 3 bases, with 18 bases between the two germline ends. The DNA of the CDR3 is TGTGCCAGCAGTTTTCCCCGGGGTTTCGGTGGGGCCAACGTCCTGACTTTC. Encoded protein: CASSFPRGFGGANVLTF.

J is TRBJ2-7 and V is TRBV5-4; D gene unclear. V was trimmed by 7 bases and J by 4 bases, leaving 15 bases between them. The CDR3 extends over 13 amino acids. Germline V gene sequence: CDR1 SGHNT, CDR2 YYREEE (reference sequence). CDR3 sequence (DNA): TGTGCCAGCCGGCCCGGGCCTGATTACGAGCAGTACTTC. The encoded protein is CASRPGPDYEQYF.

This clone was seen just once. The chain uses TRBV7-9 and TRBJ2-2, with TRBD2 matching 7 bases. CDR1 and CDR2 from the germline V gene are SEHNR and FQNEAQ (reference sequence). There are 16 residues in the CDR3. The junction had 4 bases not matched to a gene; V was cut back by 3 bases and J by 0 bases. The CDR3 is CASSFSGLANTGELFF. The CDR3 bases are TGTGCCAGCAGCTTCTCCGGACTAGCGAACACCGGGGAGCTGTTTTTT.

This rearrangement joins TRBV5-1 to TRBJ2-6; weak D call: TRBD2 (6 bases). Between the trimmed V and J ends, which lost 0 bases and 2 bases, there was a span of 15 bases. This CDR3 spans 18 amino acids. CDR1 and CDR2 (germline): SGHRS, YFSETQ. In DNA, the CDR3 is TGCGCCAGCAGCTTGGGCAACCCCGGGGGAACTGGGGCCAACGTCCTGACTTTC. Amino acid sequence: CASSLGNPGGTGANVLTF.

V is TRBV9 and J is TRBJ2-3, with a weak D call TRBD2 (6 bases). Trimming removed 3 bases at V and 14 bases at J, with 25 bases between. The CDR3 extends over 15 amino acids. Germline CDR1 and CDR2: SGDLS and YYNGEE. The CDR3 reads CASSDTSLITQVRYF. In DNA form, the CDR3 reads TGTGCCAGCAGCGACACTAGCTTAATAACCCAAGTTCGGTATTTT.

V and J are TRBV7-2 and TRBJ2-7; 13 bases agree with TRBD2. In germline, CDR1 is SGHTA, CDR2 FQGNSA. The CDR3 is 15 amino acids. V was clipped by 3 bases and J by 6 bases; unmatched bases: 5. CDR3 region: CASSLTSGGMAEQYF. In DNA, the CDR3 is TGTGCCAGCAGCTTGACTAGCGGGGGGATGGCCGAGCAGTACTTC.

V gene TRBV5-1 combines with J gene TRBJ1-2; possible D gene TRBD1, 5 bases. This CDR3 has 13 amino acids. Per germline, CDR1 SGHRS and CDR2 YFSETQ. V dropped 1 base and J dropped 6 bases, with 10 bases sitting between them. The CDR3 DNA sequence: TGCGCCAGCAGCTTGAGCGGGACGGATGGCTACACCTTC. Amino acid sequence: CASSLSGTDGYTF.